The clone carrying this T cell receptor beta chain was counted ten times or more. Per the germline V gene, CDR1 is MDHEN and CDR2 is SYDVKM. The V and J ends lost 6 bases and 2 bases respectively, with 15 bases between them. The CDR3 contains 15 residues. TCR beta CDR3 regions were amplified from RNA transcripts. During a first-round RT-PCR of the TCR CDR3, the HTBI primer set was used. TCRdb passed the multiplex PCR reads through MiXCR, listing each CDR3 protein once. The sample has roughly 350,000 distinct CDR3 sequences; about 13% are singletons. Diagnostic decisions used clinical symptoms, serum thyroxine and TRAb, thyroid ultrasound and orbital computed tomography. The data originate from a study of T cells in Graves' hyperthyroidism and ophthalmopathy.

This TCR was sampled from a woman between 40 and 55 years old with Graves' ophthalmopathy. This chain joins TRBV28 and TRBJ2-3; maybe TRBD2 (7 bases). Input material: blood. The CDR3 DNA sequence: TGTGCCAGCAGCCCTCCGGGGGGCTTCACAGATACGCAGTATTTT. Encoded protein: CASSPPGGFTDTQYF.